This is a list of T cell receptor beta chains from one sample in a study of cytomegalovirus exposure and HLA in healthy donors. Data came from immunoSEQ multiplex PCR; TCRdb stores just in-frame clones and leaves some out. The sample lists roughly 160,000 clones; around 85% were seen once. The sample consisted of PBMCs. Receptor source: a man younger than 30 in good health and CMV-seropositive. The conserved cysteine and the conserved F or W are not part of the CDR3 here. Size is stated for part of the rows, as once, few or many counts, or as a class when the clone is expanded.

>10|-|TRBJ2-1|TRBV9
ASQGVADEQF
>13|-|TRBJ2-1|TRBV7-8
ASSATFRSYNEQF
>11|-|TRBJ1-1|TRBV9
ASSAGQPTEAF
>12|few|TRBJ2-7|TRBV5-1
ASTSTSGDYEQY
>11|-|TRBJ1-4|TRBV18
ASSPGRDEKLF
>12|once|-|TRBV27
ASSDLGTEYEQY
>13|-|TRBJ2-5|TRBV14
ASSQELTEQETQY
>11|-|TRBJ2-7|TRBV7-2
ASSHSSAYEQY
>13|-|TRBJ2-7|TRBV4-3
ASSQGGTENYEQY
>13|-|TRBJ2-7|TRBV28
ASSPTGLAEYEQY
>14|once|TRBJ2-7|TRBV2
ASSRLAGGSSYEQY
>15|-|TRBJ1-5|TRBV15
ATSSIGRARSNQPQH
>13|-|TRBJ2-7|TRBV9
ASSVATGESYEQY
>8|-|TRBJ1-2|TRBV20-1
SAQSVGYT
>12|few|TRBJ1-4|TRBV5-4
ASSPTGINEKLF
>14|-|TRBJ2-5|TRBV5-6
ASSTLTVQGRETQY
>13|-|TRBJ2-7|TRBV18
ASSPYDRASGEQY
>14|-|TRBJ1-2|TRBV10-3
AISVYGQDRNYGYT
>12|-|TRBJ1-1|TRBV7-2
ASSLVGGNTEAF
>12|-|TRBJ1-1|TRBV7-3
ASSLFGQLTEAF
>10|-|TRBJ2-7|TRBV29-1
SVGGPTAEQY
>8|once|TRBJ1-1|TRBV28
ASGGTEAF
>13|-|TRBJ2-7|TRBV21-1
AISQGFAGYYEQY
>13|-|TRBJ2-3|TRBV9
ASSSPTGTPDTQY
>13|-|TRBJ2-2|TRBV14
ASSGMGTFTGELF
>13|-|TRBJ2-7|TRBV5-4
ASSSGGGILDEQY
>11|-|TRBJ1-2|TRBV6-5
ASRASADRGYT
>11|-|TRBJ1-3|TRBV5-6
ASQGFSGNTIY
>14|-|TRBJ2-7|TRBV14
ASSQDPGQGVYEQY
>13|-|TRBJ1-2|TRBV18
ASSPTPDSHYGYT
>16|-|TRBJ1-2|TRBV7-9
ASSLVHQDRIVWYGYT
>13|-|TRBJ1-1|TRBV7-9
ASSPPGLRYTEAF
>14|-|TRBJ1-5|TRBV12-5
ASGLVGGRYNQPQH
>12|-|TRBJ1-6|TRBV28
ASTAPGGYSPLH
>13|-|-|TRBV7-9
ASSPGGGGVYEQY
>15|-|TRBJ2-1|TRBV7-3
ASSLTGGKWGYNEQF
>15|-|TRBJ1-5|TRBV27
ASSLGRDRGSRGPQH
>14|-|TRBJ2-7|TRBV7-2
ASSLGLAGINYEQY
>11|-|TRBJ1-3|TRBV30
AWTHGGGNTIY
>11|-|TRBJ1-1|TRBV5-6
ASSSGVLTEAF
>13|-|TRBJ2-7|TRBV4-3
ASSQDGGGLYEQY
>12|-|TRBJ1-4|TRBV9
ASSSGTGGEKLF
>15|-|TRBJ2-7|TRBV7-9
ASSFPSGTGSSYEQY
>14|-|TRBJ2-3|TRBV11-2
ASSNQRGRGPDTQY
>16|-|TRBJ2-1|TRBV7-8
ASSQVRVGAYLFNEQF
>13|-|TRBJ2-4|TRBV6-1
ASSEGGLAKNIQY
>12|-|TRBJ1-5|TRBV10-3
AISDHRVYQPQH
>15|-|TRBJ2-7|TRBV7-2
ASSLGLAGQPSYEQY